This TCR beta chain is drawn from a study of blood T cell repertoires in COVID-19 (dated by TCRdb to the early 2020s). For the wider study: Samples covering the acute and convalescent phases of COVID-19 were provided by collaborators in the United States, Italy and Spain. The material from the prospective study consisted of cDNA or gDNA derived from T cells, B-cell-depleted T cells, or PBMCs. The dataset comprised deeply sampled blood TCRbeta repertoires from subjects exposed to, actively infected with, or recovered from COVID-19. The repertoires were released in a freely available public database intended as a resource for research on the immune response to SARS-CoV-2. The samples were drawn from two sources: the first 160 participants of the ongoing ImmuneRACE study, and 950 to 1,500 subjects contributed by 6 global collaborators. A de-identified subject ID, COVID-19 status, age in years and sex were almost always included in the sample metadata. HLA class I and class II types, where available, came from metadata supplied by the sample provider rather than from assay-based typing.

In the case of this clone: Its antigen remains undetermined. No much larger clone exists at a distance of one base, and base qualities are not known.

TCRbeta CDR3 regions were amplified from genomic DNA using the immunoSEQ Assay, a bias-controlled multiplex PCR. As for the authors' bioinformatics: The number of nucleated cells in each sample was estimated from the amplification of reference gene primers within the assay. Sequence reads were collapsed and filtered to measure the absolute abundance of every unique TCRbeta CDR3 rearrangement. For each sample, productive Simpson clonality was calculated by taking the square root of Simpson's diversity index across productive rearrangements. In its TCRdb copy, this immuneACCESS table keeps in-frame sequences only and misses some clones. Where compared with another copy, unresolved V genes explain less than half of these, and the others have no known cause. V and J calls and clone size are given by that table; D and trimming were obtained from the DNA. The sample table records over 25,000 clones; 78% of these occur just once. The ten biggest clones cover 35% of the sample.

V is cut back by 4 bases and J by 6 bases, with 13 bases in the junction unmatched. The CDR3 runs 16 amino acids, cysteine and phenylalanine included. Only CDR3 DNA is held: 48 bases, read in frame from base 1. The germline V gene provides CDR1 SGHRS and CDR2 YFSETQ. Whole blood was collected in K2EDTA tubes by collaborating institutions according to the institutions' own protocols. For TCRbeta analysis, collaborators shipped samples in one of three forms: frozen whole blood, isolated PBMCs, or DNA extracted from either of those sample types. General conclusions and limits of the study: Clinical and demographic metadata were provided uncurated, with the amount varying by source and participant.

Sequences were obtained from peripheral blood. The chain uses TRBV5-1 and TRBJ2-3; 8 bases in the middle match TRBD2. This receptor was identified in an elderly man with acute or convalescent COVID-19. The nucleotides are TGCGCCAGCAGCCGCGTTCCCGGGACTAGTCCCGATACGCAGTATTTT. It is translated as CASSRVPGTSPDTQYF.